These 7 T cell receptor beta chains were sequenced from one sample in a study of beta chain features in type 1 diabetes. Expressed TCRB transcripts were sequenced because the isolated RNA had all been reverse transcribed beforehand. Data came from immunoSEQ multiplex PCR; TCRdb stores just in-frame clones and leaves some out. The table shows around 400,000 clones, with more than 12% occurring only once. Sequencing was done on a sample of naive CD4+ T cells from blood. These receptors all come from a woman younger than 35 in good health.

The CDR3: CASSPKGLVANEQFF. The CDR3 nucleotides are TGTGCCAGCAGCCCTAAAGGACTAGTTGCTAATGAGCAGTTCTTC. The chain combines TRBV7-9 with TRBJ2-1; 7 bases fit TRBD2. The germline gives CDR1 SEHNR, CDR2 FQNEAQ (reference sequence). After removal of 5 bases from V and 7 bases from J, the junction contained 11 bases not matched to a gene. This CDR3 has 15 residues.

CDR3 in amino acids: CAISEPGQTYEQYF. The DNA for the CDR3 is TGTGCCATCAGTGAGCCGGGACAGACCTACGAGCAGTACTTC. The chain is built from TRBV10-3 and TRBJ2-7, with 7 bases fitting TRBD1. CDR1 is ENHRY, CDR2 SYGVKD, per germline. This CDR3 is 14 amino acids long. The J segment lost 2 bases and the V segment lost 2 bases, leaving 3 bases of the junction unmatched.

The rearrangement joins TRBV4-3 to TRBJ1-2; weak D call: TRBD1 (6 bases). Trimming shortened V by 0 bases and J by 7 bases, and 12 bases separated the two germline ends. The CDR3 contains 14 residues. The V gene's germline CDR1 is LGHNA and CDR2 YSLEER. This CDR3 reads CASSQEYRAVGYTF. CDR3 DNA: TGCGCCAGCAGCCAAGAATACAGGGCGGTTGGCTACACCTTC.

The chain recombines TRBV10-3 with TRBJ2-5; D might be TRBD2 (5 bases). V was clipped by 3 bases and J by 3 bases, with 20 bases between them. CDR1 is ENHRY and CDR2 is SYGVKD in the germline V gene. There are 17 residues in the CDR3. The CDR3: CAISDWKVDEGKETQYF. As DNA, the CDR3 is TGTGCCATCAGTGATTGGAAGGTCGACGAGGGAAAAGAGACCCAGTACTTC.

CDR3: CASSLERAGEQYF. CDR3 nucleotides: TGTGCCAGCAGCTTAGAGAGAGCGGGAGAGCAGTACTTC. The rearrangement uses TRBV7-9 and TRBJ2-7, with TRBD2 identical over 7 bases. The V and J ends lost 1 base and 7 bases, in that order; junction bases with no gene match: 4. The CDR3 has 13 amino acids. Per the germline V gene, CDR1 is SEHNR and CDR2 is FQNEAQ (reference sequence).

The V gene is TRBV28, the J gene TRBJ2-5, with 9 bases aligning to TRBD2. The V gene end was trimmed by 5 bases and the J gene end by 3 bases; junction bases not matched to a gene: 10. CDR1 and CDR2 from the germline V gene are MDHEN and SYDVKM. This CDR3 is built from 16 residues. CDR3 in amino acids: CASSAPLAGNKETQYF. Written as DNA, the CDR3 is TGTGCCAGCAGTGCACCCCTAGCGGGAAATAAAGAGACCCAGTACTTC. The whole variable domain, remainder taken from reference TRBV28 and TRBJ2-5, is DVKVTQSSRYLVKRTGEKVFLECVQDMDHENMFWYRQDPGLGLRLIYFSYDVKMKEKGDIPEGYSVSREKKERFSLILESASTNQTSMYLCASSAPLAGNKETQYFGPGTRLLVL.

V usage is TRBV6-5 and J usage is TRBJ1-4; a weak D match, TRBD1 (6 bases). Trimming shortened V by 7 bases and J by 2 bases, and 11 bases separated the two germline ends. The CDR3 sequence is 14 residues long. Germline V lookup: CDR1 MNHEY, CDR2 SVGAGI. The CDR3 DNA sequence: TGTGCCAGCAAACAGGGCTTGACTAATGAAAAACTGTTTTTT. Its translation is CASKQGLTNEKLFF.